The next 18 T cell receptor beta chains were all read from a single sample in a study of T-cell memory formation after mild COVID-19. From the 5' RACE reads, TCRdb called clonotypes with MiXCR, one entry per CDR3 protein. The sample has 530,000 or so distinct CDR3 sequences; around 15% are singletons. Sequencing was performed on PBMCs or a T cell subset sorted from them (not recorded which). Receptor source: an adult woman who had mild COVID-19 (a few samples of this study predate the infection). Cell type and time point are not known.

The genes are TRBV9 and TRBJ2-3; D gene ambiguous. The ends were cut back, 3 bases at V and 7 bases at J, with 15 bases in the middle. Germline values: CDR1 SGDLS, CDR2 YYNGEE. There are 14 residues in the CDR3. In DNA, the CDR3 is TGTGCCAGCAGCGCATATACTGAAACCTATACGCAGTATTTT. Translated: CASSAYTETYTQYF.

The V and J genes are TRBV7-3 and TRBJ2-5; 10 positions agree with TRBD2. Germline V gene sequence: CDR1 SGHTA, CDR2 FQGTGA. V shed 2 bases, J shed 2 bases, and the junction held 5 bases outside the gene matches. This CDR3 is built from 16 residues. The CDR3 spells CASSLDLAGVQETQYF. In DNA, the CDR3 is TGTGCCAGCAGCTTAGACCTAGCGGGAGTGCAAGAGACCCAGTACTTC.

This clonotype appeared a few times. The V gene is TRBV12-3 or TRBV12-4, the J gene TRBJ2-7, with D possibly matching TRBD1 (6 bases). The germline V and J ends were trimmed by 6 bases and 0 bases, with 24 bases remaining between them. The CDR3 covers 18 residues. In DNA, the CDR3 is TGTGCCAGCAGCCTCGCGGGCAGGGGAGCACACCTCTCCTACGAGCAGTACTTC. It translates to CASSLAGRGAHLSYEQYF.

This sequence joins TRBV15 and TRBJ2-1; 8 bases are shared with TRBD2. This CDR3 has 15 amino acids. CDR1 and CDR2 (germline): LNHNV, YYDKDF (reference sequence). Trimming took 1 base from V and 5 from J; bases not matched to a gene: 4. The DNA for the CDR3 is TGTGCCACCAGCAGAGCGGGGGGGATGAACAATGAGCAGTTCTTC. Translating it yields CATSRAGGMNNEQFF.

CDR3 DNA sequence: TGTGCCAGCAGCCTTTTGACAGGGTCTAGGTACACTGAAGCTTTCTTT. Its translation: CASSLLTGSRYTEAFF. The chain joins TRBV27 to TRBJ1-1; 7 nucleotides agree with TRBD1. Losses at the gene ends were 6 bases for V and 3 bases for J; bases not matched to a gene: 13. The CDR3 totals 16 residues. The germline V gene encodes CDR1 MNHEY and CDR2 SMNVEV (reference sequence).

A few counts support this clonotype. The chain carries TRBV7-2 and TRBJ1-5, with D perhaps matching TRBD1 (5 bases). The V and J ends lost 2 bases and 2 bases respectively, with 13 bases between them. Germline-derived CDR1 and CDR2 are SGHTA and FQGNSA. The CDR3 sequence is 16 residues long. The CDR3 bases are TGTGCCAGCAGCTTACGCAGGGAGGATGGCAATCAGCCCCAGCATTTT. Encoded protein: CASSLRREDGNQPQHF.

Only a few counts were recorded for this clonotype. This sequence joins TRBV4-3 and TRBJ1-5, with D hard to call. From germline, CDR1 is LGHNA and CDR2 YSLEER. CDR3 length equals 14 residues. Trimming removed 0 bases from V and 7 bases from J, with 10 bases in between. The DNA for the CDR3 is TGCGCCAGCAGCCAAGATATGGTCGGACAGCCCCAGCATTTT. Translation gives CASSQDMVGQPQHF.

The V gene is TRBV7-9, the J gene TRBJ2-7; 10 bases agree with TRBD1. Germline-derived CDR1 and CDR2 are SEHNR and FQNEAQ (reference sequence). The J segment lost 0 bases and the V segment lost 4 bases, leaving 9 bases of the junction unmatched. The CDR3 contains 17 residues. The CDR3 region is CASSSEIGTGASYEQYF. In DNA, the CDR3 is TGTGCCAGCAGCTCCGAGATAGGGACAGGGGCCTCCTACGAGCAGTACTTC.

This clonotype appeared a few times. The rearrangement uses TRBV7-8 and TRBJ1-1; 7 nucleotides align to TRBD1. The V segment lost 3 bases and the J segment 4 bases; nucleotides outside the gene matches: 8. CDR1 SGHVS and CDR2 FQNEAQ come from the germline V gene. The CDR3 consists of 15 residues. In DNA, the CDR3 is TGTGCCAGCAGCTTGGGGGTACAGGGGTCCACTGAAGCTTTCTTT. Translating it yields CASSLGVQGSTEAFF.

The table lists this clonotype with a count of one. The rearrangement joins TRBV7-6 to TRBJ1-2; the match to TRBD1 covers 10 bases. The trim removed 2 bases at V and 7 bases at J, leaving 7 bases unmatched. Per germline, CDR1 SGHVS and CDR2 FNYEAQ. The CDR3 spans 15 residues. CDR3 residues: CASSLFGTGVGGYTF. CDR3 bases: TGTGCCAGCAGCTTATTTGGGACAGGGGTGGGTGGCTACACCTTC.

The genes are TRBV9 and TRBJ2-1, with D possibly matching TRBD2 (6 bases). The CDR3 covers 15 residues. V lost 3 bases to trimming and J lost 0 bases, with 10 bases between them. CDR1 is SGDLS, CDR2 YYNGEE, per germline. The CDR3 here is CASSATSRSYNEQFF. CDR3 DNA sequence: TGTGCCAGCAGCGCAACTAGCCGCTCCTACAATGAGCAGTTCTTC.

This sequence joins TRBV29-1 and TRBJ1-1, with TRBD1 matching 10 bases. Germline values: CDR1 SQVTM, CDR2 ANQGSEA. The CDR3 length is 14 residues. The ends lost 7 bases at V and 1 base at J; junction bases unmatched: 6. CDR3 loop: CSAERDRGNTEAFF. Written as DNA, the CDR3 is TGCAGCGCCGAAAGGGACAGGGGGAACACTGAAGCTTTCTTT.

This clonotype came up a few times. The V call is TRBV20-1, the J call TRBJ1-1, with D uncertain. The CDR3 loop spans 14 amino acids. The germline V gene encodes CDR1 DFQATT and CDR2 SNEGSKA (reference sequence). V shed 3 bases and J shed 0 bases, with 11 bases lying between them. DNA for the CDR3: TGCAGTGCTAGCCCGGGTCATATGAACACTGAAGCTTTCTTT. It specifies CSASPGHMNTEAFF.

The rearrangement links TRBV28 to TRBJ1-5; D is perhaps TRBD1 (5 bases). In germline, CDR1 is MDHEN, CDR2 SYDVKM. V was trimmed by 1 base and J by 4 bases, leaving 14 bases between them. The CDR3 extends over 16 amino acids. The CDR3 DNA sequence: TGTGCCAGCAGTTTATTAGGGCAGGGATATAATCAGCCCCAGCATTTT. Translation: CASSLLGQGYNQPQHF.

The chain carries TRBV25-1 and TRBJ2-1; no firm D call. This CDR3 region has 12 residues. The V end lost 11 bases, the J end lost 7 bases, and 15 bases lay between the germline ends. The germline V gene encodes CDR1 MGHDK and CDR2 SYGVNS. The CDR3 sequence: CASGEAPNEQFF. The CDR3 DNA sequence: TGTGCCTCCGGTGAGGCCCCAAATGAGCAGTTCTTC.

This clonotype has more than one count but fewer than ten. For the CDR3, the DNA is TGTGCCAGCAGTCTCGACAGGTATCAGCCCCAGCATTTT. This encodes CASSLDRYQPQHF. The J gene is TRBJ1-5, the V gene TRBV27, with D perhaps TRBD1 (6 bases). Germline assignment: CDR1 MNHEY and CDR2 SMNVEV (reference sequence). Between the trimmed V and J ends, which lost 5 bases and 5 bases, there was a span of 10 bases. CDR3 length: 13 amino acids.

V gene TRBV18 combines with J gene TRBJ2-3; 10 bases align to TRBD2. The CDR3 has 16 amino acids. The V gene end was trimmed by 3 bases and the J gene end by 2 bases; junction bases not matched to a gene: 5. Per the germline V gene, CDR1 is KGHSH and CDR2 is LQKENI. CDR3 nucleotides: TGTGCCAGCTCACCTTGGACTAGCGGAACCACAGATACGCAGTATTTT. It yields the protein CASSPWTSGTTDTQYF.

This chain joins TRBV5-6 and TRBJ2-1, with 11 bases identical to TRBD2. CDR1 is SGHDT and CDR2 is YYEEEE in the germline V gene. V shed 4 bases and J 8 bases; nucleotides not matched to a gene: 8. The CDR3 loop spans 15 amino acids. The CDR3 reads CASSPELAGVDEQFF. CDR3 nucleotides: TGTGCCAGCAGCCCTGAACTAGCGGGAGTAGATGAGCAGTTCTTC.